This T cell receptor beta chain was identified in a study of PD-1 blockade in classical Hodgkin lymphoma (dated by TCRdb to the early 2020s). In terms of the full investigation: Nivolumab dosing was 3 mg/kg intravenously every 2 weeks, continuing until either disease progression or unacceptable toxicity. To define a peripheral blood immune signature of response to PD-1 blockade in classical Hodgkin lymphoma, the study combined TCR beta sequencing with CyTOF.

Note on this clone: It lacks a known antigen. No per-base quality is available; no much larger clone lies one base away.

Results and caveats for the whole study, not just this receptor: Lower diversity was seen in patients whose nivolumab began less than 1 year after ASCT, and these patients were left out of later analyses so that immune reconstitution would not confound the results. Trial patients achieving complete response had baseline diversity similar to newly diagnosed patients, whereas partial responders and progressors had significantly lower diversity. CD4+ but not CD8+ TCR diversity rose significantly by C4D1 (p=0.0027 vs p=0.16), most apparent in complete responders (p=0.02). Baseline TCR diversity was reported as lower in newly diagnosed patients than in healthy donors, and lower still in relapsed/refractory patients. Only a single clinical trial cohort was studied, and what caused the repertoire differences, possibly disease activity or prior therapy, remained undefined.

Genomic DNA was isolated using the Qiagen DNeasy kit from unsorted PBMCs as well as from negatively selected CD4+ and CD8+ fractions. Amplification of TCR beta CDR3 regions was done by immunoSEQ multiplex PCR with primers that anneal to V and J segments. A synthetic immune receptor repertoire was used to minimize amplification bias, and remaining bias was computationally removed after sequencing. The published analysis was carried out like this. Custom Python scripts were used to quantify repertoire diversity as the Shannon entropy index. Unsorted, CD4+ and CD8+ repertoires were analyzed separately, except in combined analyses where CD4+ and CD8+ sequences were merged in silico. Clonal expansion was defined as a frequency increase of at least 2-fold after treatment compared with C1D1, and clones undetected at baseline were assigned a pseudocount of 0.5. Clones with 0 or 1 copy at C1D1 were defined as singleton clones, while clones with 2 or more copies were defined as non-singleton clones. Clones expanded in unsorted samples were assigned a CD4+, CD8+ or unknown annotation through matching of protein sequences in sorted samples from the same patient. Wilcoxon tests on paired samples were used to test diversity changes from C1D1 to C4D1. TCRdb's version of the immuneACCESS table is confined to in-frame rearrangements and falls short of the full clone set. An unresolved V gene accounts for under half of the shortfall where checked; the remainder is of unknown origin. Clone size and V and J calls were adopted from that table, with D and trimming inferred from the DNA. A total of 25,000 to 30,000 clones appear in this sample, 70% of them only once. The biggest ten clones account for more than 25% of the sample.

V is reduced by 3 bases and J by 4 bases, leaving a spacing of 15 bases between them. The CDR1 and CDR2 encoded by the germline V gene (reference sequence) are LNHDA and SQIVND. Including the terminal cysteine and phenylalanine, the CDR3 comprises 15 residues. Just CDR3 DNA is preserved here, 45 bases in frame from base 1. The meaning of the sample's time point label: cycle 2 day 1 (C2D1) of nivolumab. Relapse after autologous stem cell transplantation had occurred in all trial patients, and cohorts A, B and C were distinguished by prior brentuximab vedotin exposure. A total of more than 55 patients with relapsed/refractory classical Hodgkin lymphoma made up the trial cohort, and each patient's best overall response was complete response, partial response or progressive disease. Trial patients were treated with single-agent nivolumab in the multi-cohort phase II CheckMate 205 trial. An independent review committee assessed best overall response using the 2007 International Working Group response criteria. Trial PBMCs were collected immediately before nivolumab initiation (C1D1) and during therapy at cycle 2 day 1 and cycle 4 day 1. Peripheral blood was collected in 8 mL Vacutainer Cell Preparation Tubes, from which PBMCs were isolated by centrifugation and then cryopreserved.

The specimen comprised peripheral blood mononuclear cells (PBMCs), sampled before the second cycle of nivolumab. The sequence came from a human donor with classical Hodgkin lymphoma. The chain is assembled from TRBV19 and TRBJ1-2, with the D gene too uncertain to name. The DNA sequence is TGTGCCAGTAGTATTCTCGGGCCGGCGGGCTATGGCTACACCTTC. Translation gives CASSILGPAGYGYTF.